The 5 T cell receptor beta chains reported below all come from one sample, sequenced in a study of CD8+CD57+ T cells in acquired aplastic anemia. The template for TCR beta VDJ and CDR3 sequence profiling was genomic DNA. One entry per CDR3 protein, called by TCRdb with MiXCR from the reads. Among 180,000 or so distinct CDR3 sequences listed, less than 60% were seen once. CD8+CD57+ cell expansion had been shown by flow cytometry in patients chosen for sequencing. The sequenced sample consisted of sorted CD4+, CD8+, or CD8+CD57+ T cells (not recorded which) from PBMCs. The source of these receptors is a human donor with aplastic anemia.

In the case of this clonotype: This may come from a read error, since a much larger clone is one base off. The rearrangement links TRBV12-5 to TRBJ2-7; 8 bases are shared with TRBD1. Germline V gives CDR1 LGHNT, CDR2 FRNRAP. CDR3 length: 15 amino acids. The DNA for the CDR3 is TGTGCTAGTGGTTTCATCCGGGACAGGTCCTACGAGCAGCACTTC. It is translated as CASGFIRDRSYEQHF.

This clonotype has at least ten counts. The gene calls are TRBV7-2 and TRBJ1-3, with 7 bases identical to TRBD1. There are 14 residues in the CDR3. The germline V gene has CDR1 SGHTA and CDR2 FQGNSA. Trimming took 4 bases from V and 0 from J; bases not matched to a gene: 0. This chain's CDR3 is CASSWDSSGNTIYF. The CDR3 bases are TGTGCCAGCAGCTGGGACAGCTCTGGAAACACCATATATTTT.

The chain has TRBV19 and TRBJ1-4; 10 positions match TRBD1. Germline values: CDR1 LNHDA, CDR2 SQIVND (reference sequence). CDR3 size: 14 residues. The V and J ends lost 4 bases and 6 bases, in that order; junction bases with no gene match: 2. The CDR3 DNA follows: TGTGCCAGTAGTAAAGGACAGGGGGATGAAAAACTGTTTTTT. This gives the protein CASSKGQGDEKLFF.

The chain is built from TRBV29-1 and TRBJ2-7, with 13 bases lining up with TRBD2. The V gene end was trimmed by 5 bases and the J gene end by 5 bases; junction bases not matched to a gene: 3. CDR3 length: 13 amino acids. CDR1 and CDR2 from the germline V gene are SQVTM and ANQGSEA. The CDR3 loop reads CSVRTSGSNEQYF. The CDR3 DNA reads TGCAGCGTTAGGACTAGCGGGAGTAACGAGCAGTACTTC.

The sample holds many counts of this clonotype. DNA for the CDR3: TGTGCCAGCACACTAGCGGGAGATTTCAATGAGCAGTTCTTC. It translates to CASTLAGDFNEQFF. This sequence joins TRBV9 and TRBJ2-1, with 11 bases that match TRBD2. Trimming at V came to 6 bases and at J to 6 bases, leaving 5 bases not matched to a gene. The CDR3 loop spans 14 amino acids. Germline values: CDR1 SGDLS, CDR2 YYNGEE.